Sequencing of this TCR beta chain was carried out in a study of cytomegalovirus exposure and HLA in healthy donors. General study results and limits: In vitro confirmation showed three CMV-associated chains to be CMV antigen specific. Clonal expansion was found to be greater in HLA-associated TCR beta chains than in equally common others in a later analysis. Most TCR sequences showed up rarely, but some public TCRs showed up in many donors.

This clone was observed a single time. Its target is unknown. Germline CDR1 reads GTSNPN; CDR2 reads SVGIG (reference sequence). CDR3 size: 14 residues. After removal of 0 bases from V and 7 bases from J, the junction contained 4 bases not matched to a gene. The PCR made use of 60 Vbeta and 13 Jbeta primers. The method was immunoSEQ multiplex PCR; TCRdb's version includes in-frame clones alone and lacks a portion of them. The table includes 95,000 to 130,000 clones, about four fifths detected once. The clonotype comes from a woman younger than 30 in good health and CMV-seronegative. The sequencing input was PBMCs. This rearrangement joins TRBV30 to TRBJ2-7, with 12 bases identical to TRBD2. CDR3 nucleotide sequence: TGTGCCTGGAGTGTACTAGCGGGGGGCCGTGAGCAGTACTTC. Its translation: CAWSVLAGGREQYF.